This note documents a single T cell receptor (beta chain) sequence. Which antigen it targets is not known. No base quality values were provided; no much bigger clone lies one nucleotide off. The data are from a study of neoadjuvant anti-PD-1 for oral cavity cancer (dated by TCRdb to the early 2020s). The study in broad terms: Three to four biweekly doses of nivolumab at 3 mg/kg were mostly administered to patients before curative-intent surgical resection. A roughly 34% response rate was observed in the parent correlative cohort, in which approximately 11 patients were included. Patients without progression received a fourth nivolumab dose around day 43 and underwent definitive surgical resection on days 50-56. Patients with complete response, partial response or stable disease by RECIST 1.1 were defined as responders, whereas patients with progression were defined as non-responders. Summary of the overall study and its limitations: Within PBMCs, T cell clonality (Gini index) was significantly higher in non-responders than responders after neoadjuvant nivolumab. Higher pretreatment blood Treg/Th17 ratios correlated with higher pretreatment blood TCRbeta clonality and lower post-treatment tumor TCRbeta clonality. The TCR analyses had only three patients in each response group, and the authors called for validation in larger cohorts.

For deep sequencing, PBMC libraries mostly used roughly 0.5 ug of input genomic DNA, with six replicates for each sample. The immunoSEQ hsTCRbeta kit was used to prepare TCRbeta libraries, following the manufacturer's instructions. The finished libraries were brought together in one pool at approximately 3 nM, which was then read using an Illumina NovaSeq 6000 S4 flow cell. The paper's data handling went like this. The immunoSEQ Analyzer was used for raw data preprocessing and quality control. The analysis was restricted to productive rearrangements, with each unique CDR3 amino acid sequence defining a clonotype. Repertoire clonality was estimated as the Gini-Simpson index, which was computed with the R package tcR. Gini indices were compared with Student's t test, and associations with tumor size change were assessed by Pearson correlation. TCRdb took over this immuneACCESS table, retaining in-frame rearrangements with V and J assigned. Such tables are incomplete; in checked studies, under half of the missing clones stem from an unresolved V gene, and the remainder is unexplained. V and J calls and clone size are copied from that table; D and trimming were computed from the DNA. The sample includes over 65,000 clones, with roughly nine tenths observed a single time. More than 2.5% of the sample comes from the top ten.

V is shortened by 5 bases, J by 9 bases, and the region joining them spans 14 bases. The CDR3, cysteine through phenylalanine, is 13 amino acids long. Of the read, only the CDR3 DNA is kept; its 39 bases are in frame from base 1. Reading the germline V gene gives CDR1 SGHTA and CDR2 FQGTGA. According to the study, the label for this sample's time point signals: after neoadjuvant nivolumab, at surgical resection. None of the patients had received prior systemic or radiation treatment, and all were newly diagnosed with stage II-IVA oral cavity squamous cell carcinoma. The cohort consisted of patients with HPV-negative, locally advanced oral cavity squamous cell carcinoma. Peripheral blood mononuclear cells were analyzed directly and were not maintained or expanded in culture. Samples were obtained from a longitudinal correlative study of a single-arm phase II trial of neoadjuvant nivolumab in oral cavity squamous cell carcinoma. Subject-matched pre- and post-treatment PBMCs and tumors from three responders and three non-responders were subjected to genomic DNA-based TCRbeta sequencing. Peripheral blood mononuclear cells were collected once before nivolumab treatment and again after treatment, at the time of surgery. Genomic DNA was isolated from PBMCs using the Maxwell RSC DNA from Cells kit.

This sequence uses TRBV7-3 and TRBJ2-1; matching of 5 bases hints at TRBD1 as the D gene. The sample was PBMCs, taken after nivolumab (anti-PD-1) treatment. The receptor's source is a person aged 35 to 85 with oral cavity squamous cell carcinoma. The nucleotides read TGTGCCAGCAGCGCCCCAGGGCTCGGTGAGCAGTTCTTC. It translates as CASSAPGLGEQFF.